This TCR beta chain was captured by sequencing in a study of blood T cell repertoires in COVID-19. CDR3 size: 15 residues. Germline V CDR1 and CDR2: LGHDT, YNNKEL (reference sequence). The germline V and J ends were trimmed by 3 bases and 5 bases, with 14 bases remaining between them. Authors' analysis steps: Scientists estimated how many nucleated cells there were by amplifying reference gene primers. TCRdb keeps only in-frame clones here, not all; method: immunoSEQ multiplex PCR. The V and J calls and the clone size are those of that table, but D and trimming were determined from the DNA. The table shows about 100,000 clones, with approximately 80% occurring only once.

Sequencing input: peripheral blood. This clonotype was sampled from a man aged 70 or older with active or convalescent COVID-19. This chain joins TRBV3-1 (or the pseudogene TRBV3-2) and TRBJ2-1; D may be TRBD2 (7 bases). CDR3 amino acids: CASSQGGLADNEQFF. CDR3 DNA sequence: TGTGCCAGCAGCCAGGGGGGGCTAGCAGACAATGAGCAGTTCTTC.